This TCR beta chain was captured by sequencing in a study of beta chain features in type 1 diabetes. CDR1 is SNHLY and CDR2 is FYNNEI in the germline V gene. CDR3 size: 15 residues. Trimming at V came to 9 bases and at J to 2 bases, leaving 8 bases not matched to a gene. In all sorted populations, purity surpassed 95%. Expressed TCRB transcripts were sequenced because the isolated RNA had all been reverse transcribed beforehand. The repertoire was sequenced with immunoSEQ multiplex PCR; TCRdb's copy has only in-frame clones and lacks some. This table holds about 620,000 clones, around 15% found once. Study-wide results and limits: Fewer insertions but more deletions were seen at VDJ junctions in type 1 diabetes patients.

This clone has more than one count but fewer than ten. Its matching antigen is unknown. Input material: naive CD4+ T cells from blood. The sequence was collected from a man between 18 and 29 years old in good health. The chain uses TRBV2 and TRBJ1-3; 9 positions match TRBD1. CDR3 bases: TGTGCCAGTAATGAACAGGGGGCGGCTGGAAACACCATATATTTT. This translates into CASNEQGAAGNTIYF.